This T cell receptor (beta chain) was sequenced in a study of T cells after yellow fever vaccination. General study results and limits: Clonotypes appearing in both CD4 and CD8 compartments existed, and their share was small.

About this clonotype itself: Its antigen is still unknown.

MiXCR, run by TCRdb on the 5' RACE reads, gives a single entry per CDR3 protein. The table shows nearly 300,000 distinct CDR3 sequences, with about 10% occurring only once. The CDR3 length is 16 residues. V shed 3 bases, J shed 5 bases, and the junction held 11 bases outside the gene matches. The chain combines TRBV23-1 with TRBJ2-7; 9 bases line up with TRBD1. TRBV23-1 is classed as an ORF, of uncertain function. This clonotype was obtained from a man aged 18-30 years who received the YFV17D yellow fever vaccine. The sample here was CD4+ T cells sorted from PBMCs, taken 5 days after the yellow fever booster vaccination. The CDR3 DNA reads as TGCGCCAGCAGTCATCGGGCCCCGGGACAGGGCGACGAGCAGTACGTC. Protein sequence: CASSHRAPGQGDEQYV.